Listed below are T cell receptor beta chains from one sample, sequenced in a study of blood T cells in healthy people across ages. TCRdb passed the 5' RACE reads through MiXCR, listing each CDR3 protein once. Of 1.5 million to 2 million distinct CDR3 sequences detected, 49% appear once; the ten largest clones hold over 2%. The sequencing input was blood. Receptors originate from a woman aged 35 to 49 in good health. CDR3s include the opening cysteine and the closing phenylalanine or tryptophan. A D gene is named only where the DNA matches it firmly. Rows give clone size only sometimes, using once, few, many, or a class for an expanded clone.

v_gene	j_gene	d_gene	abundance	CDR3aa	CDR3nt
TRBV20-1	TRBJ2-7	-	-	CSANERALAYEQYF	TGCAGTGCTAACGAGCGGGCCTTAGCCTACGAGCAGTACTTC
TRBV12-3/TRBV12-4	TRBJ1-2	TRBD1	few	CASSLGRGPNYGYTF	TGTGCCAGCAGTTTGGGCAGGGGGCCTAACTATGGCTACACCTTC
TRBV12-3/TRBV12-4	TRBJ1-2	TRBD1	-	CASSFPPRQGVLDGYTF	TGTGCCAGCAGTTTCCCTCCTCGACAGGGTGTTTTGGATGGCTACACCTTC
TRBV20-1	TRBJ1-2	-	once	CSARDYSANYGHTF	TGCAGTGCTAGAGATTATTCAGCTAACTATGGCCACACCTTC
TRBV4-3	TRBJ2-3	-	few	CASSQDTTGRYTDTQYF	TGCGCCAGCAGCCAAGACACTACGGGACGATACACAGATACGCAGTATTTT
TRBV7-2	TRBJ2-7	-	-	CASSSSALIYEQYF	TGTGCCAGCAGCTCGAGTGCATTGATCTACGAGCAGTACTTC
TRBV6-5	TRBJ1-4	-	once	CASRYPTSTNEKLFF	TGTGCCAGCAGATATCCCACCTCAACTAATGAAAAACTGTTTTTT
TRBV25-1	TRBJ1-6	TRBD1	-	CASTRQGGSSPLHF	TGTGCCAGCACCCGACAGGGAGGTTCTTCACCCCTCCACTTT
TRBV29-1	TRBJ2-5	-	-	CSVLLRGDQETQYF	TGCAGCGTCCTCTTACGGGGAGACCAAGAGACCCAGTACTTC
TRBV6-5	TRBJ1-2	TRBD1	-	CASSYANRGHLGYAF	TGTGCCAGCAGTTACGCAAACAGGGGGCATTTAGGCTACGCCTTC